A selection of T cell receptor beta chains follows, all from one sample in a study of T cell responses to AZD1222 COVID-19 vaccine. Produced via immunoSEQ multiplex PCR; TCRdb's table is partial and in-frame only. This sample yields roughly 140,000 clones, of which 75% to 90% are seen a single time; roughly 4.7% belongs to the top ten. Sequencing was performed on peripheral blood, taken on day 0 of AZD1222 vaccination. The receptors were sampled from an adult in good health. Each CDR3 is given with its conserved first and last residue. Each record gives: clone size, J gene, V gene, D gene, CDR3 protein, CDR3 DNA. A D gene is named only where the DNA matches it firmly. Only part of the rows carry a size: once, few, many, or a class if the clone is expanded.

abundance: .; j_gene: TRBJ1-4; v_gene: TRBV28; d_gene: TRBD1; CDR3aa: CASSLRTGQRKKLFF; CDR3nt: TGTGCCAGCAGTTTAAGGACAGGGCAACGGAAAAAACTGTTTTTT
abundance: .; j_gene: TRBJ2-7; v_gene: TRBV27; d_gene: TRBD2; CDR3aa: CASSLRGAGVNSYEQYF; CDR3nt: TGTGCCAGCAGTTTAAGAGGAGCGGGAGTCAACTCCTACGAGCAGTACTTC
abundance: .; j_gene: TRBJ2-1; v_gene: TRBV24-1; d_gene: .; CDR3aa: CATSDLLAGYGTPEPDEQFF; CDR3nt: TGTGCCACCAGTGATTTGCTGGCGGGATACGGGACGCCCGAGCCGGATGAGCAGTTCTTC
abundance: .; j_gene: TRBJ2-2; v_gene: TRBV5-1; d_gene: .; CDR3aa: CASSLEETGELFF; CDR3nt: TGCGCCAGCAGCTTGGAGGAGACCGGGGAGCTGTTTTTT
abundance: .; j_gene: TRBJ1-1; v_gene: TRBV6-5; d_gene: .; CDR3aa: CASRGVTEAFF; CDR3nt: TGTGCCAGCAGGGGAGTCACTGAAGCTTTCTTT
abundance: few; j_gene: TRBJ1-1; v_gene: TRBV11-1; d_gene: .; CDR3aa: CASSLAGTNTEAFF; CDR3nt: TGTGCCAGCAGCTTAGCAGGGACGAACACTGAAGCTTTCTTT
abundance: .; j_gene: TRBJ2-3; v_gene: TRBV19; d_gene: TRBD1; CDR3aa: CASSTGTAQDTQYF; CDR3nt: TGTGCCAGTAGCACCGGGACAGCCCAAGATACGCAGTATTTT
abundance: .; j_gene: TRBJ1-1; v_gene: TRBV30; d_gene: .; CDR3aa: CAWSLNTEAFF; CDR3nt: TGTGCCTGGAGCTTGAACACTGAAGCTTTCTTT
abundance: once; j_gene: TRBJ1-2; v_gene: TRBV6-5; d_gene: .; CDR3aa: CASNTGLVAGYTF; CDR3nt: TGTGCCAGCAACACGGGACTCGTCGCTGGCTACACCTTC
abundance: .; j_gene: TRBJ2-7; v_gene: TRBV3-1/TRBV3-2; d_gene: .; CDR3aa: CASSRTDYEQYF; CDR3nt: TGTGCCAGCAGTCGGACGGATTACGAGCAGTACTTC
abundance: .; j_gene: TRBJ2-7; v_gene: TRBV28; d_gene: TRBD2; CDR3aa: CASSQRESSYEQYF; CDR3nt: TGTGCCAGCAGCCAGCGGGAAAGTTCCTACGAGCAGTACTTC
abundance: .; j_gene: TRBJ2-5; v_gene: TRBV11-2; d_gene: .; CDR3aa: CASSTQNRDQETQYF; CDR3nt: TGTGCCAGCAGCACCCAGAACAGGGACCAAGAGACCCAGTACTTC
abundance: .; j_gene: TRBJ2-7; v_gene: TRBV6-2/TRBV6-3; d_gene: TRBD2; CDR3aa: CASSQIGLAAYEQYF; CDR3nt: TGTGCCAGCAGCCAGATAGGGCTAGCGGCCTACGAGCAGTACTTC
abundance: .; j_gene: TRBJ1-5; v_gene: TRBV27; d_gene: .; CDR3aa: CASSQSGAYQPQHF; CDR3nt: TGTGCCAGCAGTCAAAGCGGGGCGTATCAGCCCCAGCATTTT
abundance: .; j_gene: TRBJ2-1; v_gene: TRBV5-1; d_gene: TRBD2; CDR3aa: CASSLGGGRVNNEQFF; CDR3nt: TGCGCCAGCAGCTTGGGGGGCGGGAGGGTGAACAATGAGCAGTTCTTC
abundance: .; j_gene: TRBJ1-1; v_gene: TRBV3-1/TRBV3-2; d_gene: .; CDR3aa: CASSQVGGNTEAFF; CDR3nt: TGTGCCAGCAGCCAAGTGGGGGGGAACACTGAAGCTTTCTTT
abundance: .; j_gene: TRBJ1-2; v_gene: TRBV5-6; d_gene: TRBD1; CDR3aa: CASRGQGEGNYGYTF; CDR3nt: TGTGCCAGCAGGGGACAGGGGGAGGGGAACTATGGCTACACCTTC